Only a few counts were recorded for the clone carrying this TCR beta chain. Its antigen remains unknown. These data originate in a study of response to subunit inactivated influenza vaccine. Per the germline V gene, CDR1 is SGHTA and CDR2 is FQGNSA. The CDR3 consists of 16 residues. V dropped 1 base and J dropped 0 bases, with 11 bases sitting between them. Findings and limits, study-wide: With each seasonal influenza vaccination, the authors suggested, few new T cells are recruited.

TCRdb re-derived calls from the RT-PCR reads in MiXCR, one entry per CDR3 protein. This sample has some 800,000 distinct CDR3 sequences, with 21% found just once. The clonotype comes from a man aged 50 to 60 who received an inactivated influenza vaccine. The source material was PBMCs from blood, sampled 4 to 6 days after vaccination. This chain uses TRBV7-2 with TRBJ2-3; no clear D gene. CDR3 coding DNA: TGTGCCAGCAGCTTAGTCTCCGTTACTAGCACAGATACGCAGTATTTT. Amino acids: CASSLVSVTSTDTQYF. Together with reference TRBV7-2 and TRBJ2-3, the CDR3 gives the full variable domain: GAGVSQSPSNKVTEKGKDVELRCDPISGHTALYWYRQSLGQGLEFLIYFQGNSAPDKSGLPSDRFSAERTGGSVSTLTIQRTQQEDSAVYLCASSLVSVTSTDTQYFGPGTRLTVL.